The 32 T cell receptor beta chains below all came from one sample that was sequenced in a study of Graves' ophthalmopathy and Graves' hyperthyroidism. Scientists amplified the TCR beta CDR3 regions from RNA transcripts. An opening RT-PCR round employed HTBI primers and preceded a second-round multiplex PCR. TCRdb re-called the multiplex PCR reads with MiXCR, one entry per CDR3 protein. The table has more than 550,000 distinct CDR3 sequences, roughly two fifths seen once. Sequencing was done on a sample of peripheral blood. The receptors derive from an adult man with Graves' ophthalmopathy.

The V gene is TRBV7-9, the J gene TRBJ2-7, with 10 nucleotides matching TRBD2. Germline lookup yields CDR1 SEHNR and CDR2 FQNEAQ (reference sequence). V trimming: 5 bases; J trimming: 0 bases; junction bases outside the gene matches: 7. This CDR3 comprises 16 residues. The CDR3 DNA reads TGTGCCAGCAGCCAAGGACTAGCGGCCTACTCCTACGAGCAGTACTTC. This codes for CASSQGLAAYSYEQYF.

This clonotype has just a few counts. For the CDR3, the DNA is TGTGCCAGCAGCTTGGTCGACAGCGAACTTTACGAGCAGTACTTC. The encoded protein is CASSLVDSELYEQYF. This chain links TRBV5-8 with TRBJ2-7, with D perhaps matching TRBD1 (5 bases). With 0 bases removed from V and 4 bases from J, the gap between germline ends came to 14 bases. Per germline, CDR1 SGHTS and CDR2 YDEGEE. This CDR3 has 15 residues. Supplemented by reference TRBV5-8 and TRBJ2-7, the full variable domain reads EAGVTQSPTHLIKTRGQQATLRCSPISGHTSVYWYQQALGLGLQFLLWYDEGEERNRGNFPPRFSGRQFPNYSSELNVNALELEDSALYLCASSLVDSELYEQYFGPGTRLTVT.

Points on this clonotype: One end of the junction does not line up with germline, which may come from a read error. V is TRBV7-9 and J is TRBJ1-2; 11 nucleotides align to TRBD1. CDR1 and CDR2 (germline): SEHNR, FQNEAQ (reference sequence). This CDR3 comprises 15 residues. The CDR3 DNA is TGCGCCAGCAGCCATGGGACAGGGGGGAACTATGGCTACACCTTC. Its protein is CASSHGTGGNYGYTF.

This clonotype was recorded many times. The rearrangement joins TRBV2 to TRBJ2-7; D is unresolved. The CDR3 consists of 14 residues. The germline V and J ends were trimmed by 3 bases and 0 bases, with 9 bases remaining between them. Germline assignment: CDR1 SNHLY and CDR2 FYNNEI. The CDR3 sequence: CASSDPASSYEQYF. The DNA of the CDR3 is TGTGCCAGCAGTGATCCTGCTAGCTCCTACGAGCAGTACTTC.

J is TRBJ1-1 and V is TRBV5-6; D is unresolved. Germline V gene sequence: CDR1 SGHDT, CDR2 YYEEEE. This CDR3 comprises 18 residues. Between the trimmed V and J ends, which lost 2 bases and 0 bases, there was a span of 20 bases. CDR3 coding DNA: TGTGCCAGCAGCTTTTCGTTATGGGGTTGGGGTATGAACACTGAAGCTTTCTTT. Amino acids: CASSFSLWGWGMNTEAFF.

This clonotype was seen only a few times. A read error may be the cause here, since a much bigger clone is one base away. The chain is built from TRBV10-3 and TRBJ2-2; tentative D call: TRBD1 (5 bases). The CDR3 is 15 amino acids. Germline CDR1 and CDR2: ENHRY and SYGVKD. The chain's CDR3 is CATSDQGTNTGELFF. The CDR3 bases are TGTGCCACCAGTGATCAGGGAACGAACACCGGGGAGCTGTTTTTT.

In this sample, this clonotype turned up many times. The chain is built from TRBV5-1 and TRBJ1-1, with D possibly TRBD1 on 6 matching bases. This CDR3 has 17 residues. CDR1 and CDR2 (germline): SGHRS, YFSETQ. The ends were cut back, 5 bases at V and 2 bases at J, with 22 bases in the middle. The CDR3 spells CASRPEARDGTNTEAFF. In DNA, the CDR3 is TGCGCCAGCAGACCGGAGGCCAGGGACGGGACAAACACTGAAGCTTTCTTT. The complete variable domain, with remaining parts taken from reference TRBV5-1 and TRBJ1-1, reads KAGVTQTPRYLIKTRGQQVTLSCSPISGHRSVSWYQQTPGQGLQFLFEYFSETQRNKGNFPGRFSGRQFSNSRSEMNVSTLELGDSALYLCASRPEARDGTNTEAFFGQGTRLTVV.

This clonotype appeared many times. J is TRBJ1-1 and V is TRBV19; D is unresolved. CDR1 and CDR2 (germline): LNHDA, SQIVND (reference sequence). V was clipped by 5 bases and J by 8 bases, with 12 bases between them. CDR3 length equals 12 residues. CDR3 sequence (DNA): TGTGCCAGTAGTGAACCAGGTCGGGAAGCTTTCTTT. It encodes CASSEPGREAFF.

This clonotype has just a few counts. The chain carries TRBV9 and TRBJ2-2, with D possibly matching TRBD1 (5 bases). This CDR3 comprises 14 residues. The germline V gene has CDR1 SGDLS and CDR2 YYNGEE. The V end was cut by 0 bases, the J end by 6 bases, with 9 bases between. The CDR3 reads CASSVAAGPGELFF. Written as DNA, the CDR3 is TGTGCCAGCAGCGTAGCGGCAGGGCCCGGGGAGCTGTTTTTT.

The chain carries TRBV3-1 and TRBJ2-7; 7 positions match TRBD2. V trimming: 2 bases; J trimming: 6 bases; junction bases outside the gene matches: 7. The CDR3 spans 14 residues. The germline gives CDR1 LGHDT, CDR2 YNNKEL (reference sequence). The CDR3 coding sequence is TGTGCCAGCAGCCAACGGGGACTAATGGGCGAGCAGTACTTC. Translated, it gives CASSQRGLMGEQYF.

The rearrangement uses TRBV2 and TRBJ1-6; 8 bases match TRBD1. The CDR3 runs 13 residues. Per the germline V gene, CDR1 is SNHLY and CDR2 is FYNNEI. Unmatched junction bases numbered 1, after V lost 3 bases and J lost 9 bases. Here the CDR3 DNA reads TGTGCCAGCAGTGACAGGGGGCGTTCACCCCTCCACTTT. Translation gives CASSDRGRSPLHF.

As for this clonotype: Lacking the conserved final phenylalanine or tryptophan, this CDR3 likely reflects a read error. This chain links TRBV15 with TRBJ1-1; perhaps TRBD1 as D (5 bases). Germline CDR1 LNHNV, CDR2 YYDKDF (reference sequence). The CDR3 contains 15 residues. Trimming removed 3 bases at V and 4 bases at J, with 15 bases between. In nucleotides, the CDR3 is TGTGCCACCAGCAGTGTGCGCAGGGAGGGCACTGAAGCTTTCATT. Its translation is CATSSVRREGTEAFI.

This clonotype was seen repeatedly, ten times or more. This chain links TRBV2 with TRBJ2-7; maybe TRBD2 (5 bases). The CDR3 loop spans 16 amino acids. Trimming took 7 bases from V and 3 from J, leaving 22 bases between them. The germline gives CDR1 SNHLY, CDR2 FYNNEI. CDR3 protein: CASTARRTVPFYEQYF. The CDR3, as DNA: TGTGCCAGCACCGCAAGGAGGACGGTCCCTTTCTACGAGCAGTACTTC.

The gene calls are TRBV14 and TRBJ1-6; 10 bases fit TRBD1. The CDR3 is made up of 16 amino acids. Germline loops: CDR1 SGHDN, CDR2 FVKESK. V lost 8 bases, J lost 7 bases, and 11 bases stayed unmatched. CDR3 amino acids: CASSFDRGQENSPLHF. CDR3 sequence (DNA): TGTGCCAGCTCATTCGACAGGGGGCAGGAGAATTCACCCCTCCACTTT.

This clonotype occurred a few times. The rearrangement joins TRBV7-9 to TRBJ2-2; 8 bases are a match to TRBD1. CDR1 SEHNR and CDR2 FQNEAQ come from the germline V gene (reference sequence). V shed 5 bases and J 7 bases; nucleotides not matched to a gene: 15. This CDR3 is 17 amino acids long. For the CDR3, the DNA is TGTGCCAGCAGCCCGGGGACAGGCGAGGTTAAGGGCGGGGAGCTGTTTTTT. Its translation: CASSPGTGEVKGGELFF. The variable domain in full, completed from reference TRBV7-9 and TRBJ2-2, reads DTGVSQNPRHKITKRGQNVTFRCDPISEHNRLYWYRQTLGQGPEFLTYFQNEAQLEKSRLLSDRFSAERPKGSFSTLEIQRTEQGDSAMYLCASSPGTGEVKGGELFFGEGSRLTVL.

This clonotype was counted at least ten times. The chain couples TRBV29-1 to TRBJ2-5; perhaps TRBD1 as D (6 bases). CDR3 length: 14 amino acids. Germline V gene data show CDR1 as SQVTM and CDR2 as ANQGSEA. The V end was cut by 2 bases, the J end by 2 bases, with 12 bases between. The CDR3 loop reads CSVESAGTQETQYF. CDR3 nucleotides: TGCAGCGTTGAATCGGCCGGGACACAAGAGACCCAGTACTTC.

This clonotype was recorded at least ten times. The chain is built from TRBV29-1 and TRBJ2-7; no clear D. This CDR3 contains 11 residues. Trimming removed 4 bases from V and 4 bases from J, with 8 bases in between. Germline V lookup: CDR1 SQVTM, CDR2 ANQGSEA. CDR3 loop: CSVGVQYEQYF. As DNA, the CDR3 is TGCAGCGTTGGGGTGCAGTACGAGCAGTACTTC.

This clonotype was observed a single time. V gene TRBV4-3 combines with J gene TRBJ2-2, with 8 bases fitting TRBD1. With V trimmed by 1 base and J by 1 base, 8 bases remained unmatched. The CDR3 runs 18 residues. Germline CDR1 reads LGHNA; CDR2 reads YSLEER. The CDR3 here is CASSQVSFGQGNTGELFF. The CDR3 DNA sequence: TGCGCCAGCAGCCAAGTCTCTTTCGGACAGGGGAACACCGGGGAGCTGTTTTTT.

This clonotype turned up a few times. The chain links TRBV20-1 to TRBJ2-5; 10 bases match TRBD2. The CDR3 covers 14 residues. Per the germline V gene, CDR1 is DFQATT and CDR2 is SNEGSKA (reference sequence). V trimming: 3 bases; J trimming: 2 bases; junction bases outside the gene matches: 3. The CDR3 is CSASLSGGQETQYF. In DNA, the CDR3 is TGCAGTGCTAGTCTTAGCGGGGGGCAAGAGACCCAGTACTTC.

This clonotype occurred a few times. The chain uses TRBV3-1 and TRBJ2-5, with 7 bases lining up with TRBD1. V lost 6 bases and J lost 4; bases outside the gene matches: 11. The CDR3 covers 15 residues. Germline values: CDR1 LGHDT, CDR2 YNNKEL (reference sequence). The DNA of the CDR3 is TGTGCCAGCAGGCCAGCAGGGGGAAGATCAGAGACCCAGTACTTC. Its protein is CASRPAGGRSETQYF.

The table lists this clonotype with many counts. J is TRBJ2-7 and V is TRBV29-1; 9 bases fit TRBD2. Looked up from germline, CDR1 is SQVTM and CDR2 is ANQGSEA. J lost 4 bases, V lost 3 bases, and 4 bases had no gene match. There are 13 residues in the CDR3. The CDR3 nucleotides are TGCAGCGTTGAGAGCGGGGGGACGTACGAGCAGTACTTC. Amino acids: CSVESGGTYEQYF.

CDR3 nucleotides: TGTGCCATCAGTGATCTCAGGACAGGGGGCGTTGGCTACACCTTC. Its protein product is CAISDLRTGGVGYTF. The rearrangement uses TRBV10-3 and TRBJ1-2, with 11 bases identical to TRBD1. The germline gives CDR1 ENHRY, CDR2 SYGVKD. The V gene end was trimmed by 3 bases and the J gene end by 7 bases; junction bases not matched to a gene: 7. This CDR3 has 15 amino acids.

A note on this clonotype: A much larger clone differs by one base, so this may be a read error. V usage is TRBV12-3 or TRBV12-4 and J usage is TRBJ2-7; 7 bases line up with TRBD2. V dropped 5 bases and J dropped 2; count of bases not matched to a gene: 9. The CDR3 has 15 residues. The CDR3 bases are TGTGCCAGCAGTCAACTAGTGGGAGGGCCCTACGAGCAGTACTTC. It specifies CASSQLVGGPYEQYF.

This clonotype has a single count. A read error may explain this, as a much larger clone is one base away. CDR3 protein: CARGTGDYKQYF. CDR3 in DNA: TGTGCCAGGGGAACGGGAGACTACAAGCAGTACTTC. V gene TRBV2 combines with J gene TRBJ2-7, with a possible D match to TRBD2 (6 bases). The CDR3 is 12 residues long. Germline CDR1 SNHLY, CDR2 FYNNEI.

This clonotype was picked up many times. Here the CDR3 reads CATSAVWGAKSSYEQYF. As DNA, the CDR3 is TGTGCCACCAGCGCAGTTTGGGGAGCCAAGAGCTCCTACGAGCAGTACTTC. The V and J genes are TRBV15 and TRBJ2-7; D is possibly TRBD2 (5 bases). The CDR3 extends over 17 amino acids. The V end was cut by 5 bases, the J end by 0 bases, with 20 bases between. CDR1 and CDR2 from the germline V gene are LNHNV and YYDKDF (reference sequence).

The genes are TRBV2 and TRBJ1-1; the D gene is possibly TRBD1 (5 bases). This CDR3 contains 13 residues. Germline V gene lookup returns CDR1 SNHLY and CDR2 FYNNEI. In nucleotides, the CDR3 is TGTGCTAGACCGACAGATCAGAACACTGAAGCTTTCTTT. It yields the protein CARPTDQNTEAFF.

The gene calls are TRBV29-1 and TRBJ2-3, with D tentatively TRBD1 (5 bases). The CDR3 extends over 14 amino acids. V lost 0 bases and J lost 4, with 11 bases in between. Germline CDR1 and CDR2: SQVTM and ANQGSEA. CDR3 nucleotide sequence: TGCAGCGTTGAAGATTCTTTCAGGGCAGATACGCAGTATTTT. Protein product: CSVEDSFRADTQYF.

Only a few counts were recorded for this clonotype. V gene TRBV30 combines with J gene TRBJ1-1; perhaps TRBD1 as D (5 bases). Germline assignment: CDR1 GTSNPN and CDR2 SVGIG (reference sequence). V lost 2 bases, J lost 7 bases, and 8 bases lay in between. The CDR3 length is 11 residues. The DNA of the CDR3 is TGTGCCTGGAGTTTGGGGCGTGAAGCTTTCTTT. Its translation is CAWSLGREAFF. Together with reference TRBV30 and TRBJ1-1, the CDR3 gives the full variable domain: SQTIHQWPATLVQPVGSPLSLECTVEGTSNPNLYWYRQAAGRGLQLLFYSVGIGQISSEVPQNLSASRPQDRQFILSSKKLLLSDSGFYLCAWSLGREAFFGQGTRLTVV.

The DNA of the CDR3 is TGCAGTGCTTATACAGGGTGGGGGTTGGGAGAGACCCAGTACTTC. This sequence encodes CSAYTGWGLGETQYF. The chain uses TRBV20-1 and TRBJ2-5; D possibly corresponds to TRBD1 (6 bases). Looked up from germline, CDR1 is DFQATT and CDR2 is SNEGSKA (reference sequence). Trimming removed 5 bases from V and 4 bases from J, with 20 bases in between. This CDR3 comprises 15 residues.

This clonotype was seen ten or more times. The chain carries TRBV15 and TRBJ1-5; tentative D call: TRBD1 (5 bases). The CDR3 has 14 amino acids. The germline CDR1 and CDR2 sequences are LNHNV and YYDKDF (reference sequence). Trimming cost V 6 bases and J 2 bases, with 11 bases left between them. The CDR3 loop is CATSVWGGNQPQHF. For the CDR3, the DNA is TGTGCCACCAGTGTATGGGGGGGCAATCAGCCCCAGCATTTT.

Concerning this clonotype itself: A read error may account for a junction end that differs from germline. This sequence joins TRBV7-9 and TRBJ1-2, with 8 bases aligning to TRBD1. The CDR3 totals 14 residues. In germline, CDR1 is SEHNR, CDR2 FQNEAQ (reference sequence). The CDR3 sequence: CASSSQEDRVGYTF. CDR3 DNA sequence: TGCGCCAGCAGCTCTCAGGAGGACAGGGTTGGCTACACCTTC.

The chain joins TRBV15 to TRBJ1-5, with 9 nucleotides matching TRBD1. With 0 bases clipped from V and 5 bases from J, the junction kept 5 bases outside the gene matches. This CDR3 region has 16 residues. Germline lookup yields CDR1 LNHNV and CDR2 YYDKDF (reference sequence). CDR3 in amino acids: CATSRELRTGDQPQHF. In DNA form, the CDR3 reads TGTGCCACCAGCAGAGAGTTGAGGACAGGGGATCAGCCCCAGCATTTT.